The rows below give T cell receptor beta chains drawn from one sample of a study of monozygotic twins with inflammatory bowel disease. After re-calling the 5' RACE reads, TCRdb lists one entry per CDR3 protein, DNA absent. Here the sample table reports some 150,000 distinct CDR3 sequences. The sequenced material came from blood. These receptors were taken from a human donor with ulcerative colitis or Crohn's disease, or a healthy co-twin of an affected twin (not recorded which). Each CDR3 is given with its conserved first and last residue.

CDR3aa	v_gene	j_gene
CSVIVSTYEQYF	TRBV29-1	TRBJ2-7
CATSRGPSSGNTIYF	TRBV15	TRBJ1-3
CASSSRGLDHEQYF	TRBV4-2	TRBJ2-7
CASSLQGFDHQPQHF	TRBV7-2	TRBJ1-5
CASSVLTGGNSPLHF	TRBV5-6	TRBJ1-6
CASSLDSRDTQYF	TRBV5-1	TRBJ2-3
CSARDPLRGYNEQFF	TRBV20-1	TRBJ2-1
CATSSPRVFTGELFF	TRBV24-1	TRBJ2-2
CASSLETSESDTQYF	TRBV18	TRBJ2-3
CASSQGTLVYEQYF	TRBV14	TRBJ2-7
CASSASPQGYEQYF	TRBV2	TRBJ2-7
CASSALEEAFF	TRBV18	TRBJ1-1
CASSPSRDRVQAFF	TRBV3-1	TRBJ1-1
CASTGLAGGGEQFF	TRBV6-2/TRBV6-3	TRBJ2-1
CSARDYLGELFF	TRBV20-1	TRBJ2-2
CASSPPQVGRSPLHF	TRBV28	TRBJ1-6
CASSYSGGDRPQHF	TRBV6-2/TRBV6-3	TRBJ1-5
CASSSRWAGNEQFF	TRBV12-3/TRBV12-4	TRBJ2-1
CASSTITSGRPYNEQFF	TRBV19	TRBJ2-1
CASTSAAGTYEQYF	TRBV5-1	TRBJ2-7
CSQSGTSGTYEQYF	TRBV20-1	TRBJ2-7
CASTLRSAGASDTQYF	TRBV27	TRBJ2-3
CASIPGLEQTMNTEAFF	TRBV19	TRBJ1-1
CASSLGDGGGTDTQYF	TRBV7-2	TRBJ2-3
CASALSPGQGEETQYF	TRBV5-1	TRBJ2-5
CASSQEDVRAAYNEQFF	TRBV4-2	TRBJ2-1
CASGSTGLPYEQYF	TRBV7-9	TRBJ2-7